Following are 32 T cell receptor beta chains from one sample sequenced in a study of T-cell reconstitution after alpha-beta-depleted transplantation in children. Unique molecular identifiers were used in preparing the TCRbeta library. MiXCR, run by TCRdb on the PCR reads, gives a single entry per CDR3 protein. The sample carries roughly 300,000 distinct CDR3 sequences, around 10% recorded once. The sequences come from peripheral blood, collected 180 days after TCRalphabeta/CD19-depleted stem cell transplant. The receptors here all came from a male patient between 2 and 10 years old who had a stem cell transplant for chronic granulomatous disease, so the T cells may come from the graft donor.

The table lists this clonotype with many counts. The chain joins TRBV28 to TRBJ2-7; no reliable D call. The CDR3 extends over 15 amino acids. Germline assignment: CDR1 MDHEN and CDR2 SYDVKM. The V gene lost 4 bases and the J gene lost 3 bases, with 16 bases spanning the gap. In DNA, the CDR3 is TGTGCCAGCAGTTCGTCCGGGTCGAATTTCTACGAGCAGTACTTC. Residues: CASSSSGSNFYEQYF.

This clonotype occurred a few times. J is TRBJ1-2 and V is TRBV20-1; TRBD1 matches 7 bases. Germline CDR1 and CDR2: DFQATT and SNEGSKA (reference sequence). There are 15 residues in the CDR3. V dropped 1 base and J dropped 0; count of bases not matched to a gene: 5. DNA for the CDR3: TGCAGTGCTAGAGGATCCGGGACAGCTAACTATGGCTACACCTTC. Translation: CSARGSGTANYGYTF.

This clonotype was observed at least ten times. This chain links TRBV10-3 with TRBJ2-5, with TRBD1 identical over 8 bases. Germline assignment: CDR1 ENHRY and CDR2 SYGVKD. The CDR3 is 15 amino acids. V trimming: 2 bases; J trimming: 1 base; junction bases outside the gene matches: 3. The CDR3 sequence: CAISEQGQGQETQYF. The CDR3 DNA reads TGTGCCATCAGTGAGCAAGGACAGGGCCAAGAGACCCAGTACTTC.

This clonotype was seen a single time. Given a much more abundant clone one base away, this may be a read error. The V gene is TRBV7-9, the J gene TRBJ2-7; D might be TRBD1 or TRBD2, each matching 5 bases. CDR3 length equals 16 residues. Per germline, CDR1 SEHNR and CDR2 FQNEAQ (reference sequence). CDR3 in amino acids: CASSQGWGRAGYEQHF. The CDR3, as DNA: TGTGCCAGCAGCCAAGGCTGGGGCAGGGCGGGCTACGAGCAGCACTTC.

This clonotype was counted a few times. The V and J genes are TRBV20-1 and TRBJ2-1; 7 bases line up with TRBD2. Germline values: CDR1 DFQATT, CDR2 SNEGSKA (reference sequence). The V segment lost 0 bases and the J segment 6 bases; nucleotides outside the gene matches: 14. This CDR3 is built from 17 residues. The chain's CDR3 is CSARDGVGLVFFNEQFF. The CDR3 nucleotides are TGCAGTGCTAGAGATGGGGTCGGACTAGTTTTCTTCAATGAGCAGTTCTTC.

This clonotype was counted many times. The V call is TRBV2, the J call TRBJ2-7, with 8 bases identical to TRBD2. This CDR3 has 14 residues. V trimming: 8 bases; J trimming: 1 base; junction bases outside the gene matches: 7. Germline-derived CDR1 and CDR2 are SNHLY and FYNNEI. The CDR3 DNA is TGTGCCAGCGACAAGGGACTAGGTTCCTACGAGCAGTACTTC. It yields the protein CASDKGLGSYEQYF.

This clonotype was found a few times. The chain links TRBV5-8 to TRBJ2-7; 11 bases match TRBD1. The ends lost 4 bases at V and 2 bases at J; junction bases unmatched: 2. This CDR3 is built from 14 residues. Germline V lookup: CDR1 SGHTS, CDR2 YDEGEE. The CDR3 region is CASSGGQGAYEQYF. CDR3 DNA: TGTGCCAGCAGCGGGGGACAGGGGGCCTACGAGCAGTACTTC.

This clonotype was counted ten times or more. V usage is TRBV6-5 and J usage is TRBJ2-5; no clear D gene. The CDR3 extends over 11 amino acids. Germline assignment: CDR1 MNHEY and CDR2 SVGAGI. V was pared by 2 bases and J by 5 bases, with 3 bases between. This CDR3 is CASSYGETQYF. The CDR3 region has the DNA TGTGCCAGCAGTTACGGGGAGACCCAGTACTTC.

Of note for this clonotype: A read error may explain this, as a much larger clone is one base away. The chain employs TRBV28 and TRBJ1-3; D gene uncertain. Per germline, CDR1 MDHEN and CDR2 SYDVKM. The CDR3 has 13 residues. DNA for the CDR3: TGTGCCAGCAGGAAAGACGCTGGAAACACCATATCTTTT. The encoded protein is CASRKDAGNTISF.

There are many counts of this clonotype. This chain joins TRBV12-3 or TRBV12-4 and TRBJ2-5, with 7 bases aligning to TRBD2. Germline trimming cut 3 bases from V and 3 bases from J; bases unmatched to any gene: 7. This CDR3 region has 15 residues. Here the CDR3 reads CASSLRRGSEETQYF. The CDR3 DNA reads TGTGCCAGCAGTTTGAGGCGCGGGAGTGAAGAGACCCAGTACTTC.

The sample holds a few counts of this clonotype. This chain uses TRBV10-2 with TRBJ2-1, with 8 bases matching TRBD2. Unmatched junction bases numbered 4, after V lost 4 bases and J lost 2 bases. Germline V CDR1 and CDR2: WSHSY, SAAADI. This CDR3 contains 15 residues. Here the CDR3 DNA reads TGCGCCAGCAGTGGGGAGACTAGCGCCTACAATGAGCAGTTCTTC. The encoded protein is CASSGETSAYNEQFF.

This clonotype was seen just once. The chain links TRBV5-1 to TRBJ2-7; 9 nucleotides line up with TRBD1. This CDR3 is built from 13 residues. Germline V lookup: CDR1 SGHRS, CDR2 YFSETQ. With 4 bases clipped from V and 7 bases from J, the junction kept 6 bases outside the gene matches. The CDR3 reads CASSQGQGGEQYF. In DNA, the CDR3 is TGCGCCAGCAGCCAGGGACAGGGTGGGGAGCAGTACTTC. Filled out from reference TRBV5-1 and TRBJ2-7, the complete variable domain reads KAGVTQTPRYLIKTRGQQVTLSCSPISGHRSVSWYQQTPGQGLQFLFEYFSETQRNKGNFPGRFSGRQFSNSRSEMNVSTLELGDSALYLCASSQGQGGEQYFGPGTRLTVT.

The table lists this clonotype with many counts. This chain's CDR3 is CASSLRQGARDEQFF. The CDR3 nucleotides are TGTGCCAGCAGTCTAAGACAGGGGGCGCGAGATGAGCAGTTCTTC. The chain has TRBV12-3 or TRBV12-4 and TRBJ2-1; 10 bases map to TRBD1. V gave up 5 bases and J gave up 8 bases; unmatched junction bases: 9. The CDR3 is 15 residues long.

This clonotype has ten or more counts. This chain links TRBV5-1 with TRBJ1-5; D may be TRBD1 (5 bases). Trimming took off 5 bases at V and 7 bases at J, with 13 bases between the two ends. Looked up from germline, CDR1 is SGHRS and CDR2 is YFSETQ. The CDR3 is made up of 13 amino acids. The CDR3 nucleotides are TGCGCCAGCAGGGCTGGGGCCGGGCAGCCCCAGCATTTT. Residues: CASRAGAGQPQHF.

This clonotype was seen only a few times. The genes are TRBV6-1 and TRBJ2-6, with D possibly matching TRBD1 (6 bases). CDR1 is MNHNS, CDR2 SASEGT, per germline. CDR3 length: 17 amino acids. The V gene lost 7 bases and the J gene lost 0 bases, with 16 bases spanning the gap. The CDR3 spells CASKPGQLPSGANVLTF. In nucleotides, the CDR3 is TGTGCCAGCAAGCCGGGACAACTTCCCTCTGGGGCCAACGTCCTGACTTTC.

This clonotype was found many times. This chain connects TRBV10-2 to TRBJ2-1, with D perhaps TRBD1 (5 bases). Per germline, CDR1 WSHSY and CDR2 SAAADI. This CDR3 comprises 14 residues. Trimming left V 3 bases short and J 2 bases short, with 8 bases between. CDR3 protein: CASSDLQAYNEQFF. The CDR3 DNA follows: TGCGCCAGCAGTGACTTACAGGCCTACAATGAGCAGTTCTTC.

This clonotype came up many times. J is TRBJ2-1 and V is TRBV15; TRBD2 agrees at 12 bases. The V gene end was trimmed by 1 base and the J gene end by 3 bases; junction bases not matched to a gene: 7. The CDR3 sequence is 18 residues long. CDR1 is LNHNV, CDR2 YYDKDF, per germline (reference sequence). The CDR3 nucleotides are TGTGCCACCAGCAGAGGGCTAGCGGGAGGGGCAGGCTACAATGAGCAGTTCTTC. Translating it yields CATSRGLAGGAGYNEQFF.

This clonotype has a handful of counts. V usage is TRBV6-1 and J usage is TRBJ2-7, with 8 positions matching TRBD1. This CDR3 has 15 amino acids. V lost 3 bases and J lost 1; bases outside the gene matches: 5. CDR1 MNHNS and CDR2 SASEGT come from the germline V gene. The DNA of the CDR3 is TGTGCCAGCAGTGAGGGACAGGTTTTTTCCTACGAGCAGTACTTC. Protein sequence: CASSEGQVFSYEQYF.

This clonotype appeared many times. V gene TRBV29-1 combines with J gene TRBJ2-3; D not certain. This CDR3 is built from 13 residues. V was cut by 2 bases and J by 0 bases, with 6 bases left in between. Germline values: CDR1 SQVTM, CDR2 ANQGSEA. CDR3 sequence reads: CSVEPRSTDTQYF. Written as DNA, the CDR3 is TGCAGCGTTGAACCCCGGAGCACAGATACGCAGTATTTT.

This clonotype showed up many times. The chain carries TRBV6-2 or TRBV6-3 and TRBJ2-1; 10 bases align to TRBD2. J was trimmed by 6 bases and V by 6 bases; bases with no gene match: 8. From germline, CDR1 is MNHEY and CDR2 SVGEGT. The CDR3 is 15 residues long. CDR3: CASRYSGGLFNEQFF. The CDR3 DNA reads as TGTGCCAGCAGATATAGCGGGGGGCTATTCAATGAGCAGTTCTTC.

In its sample, this clonotype was seen many times. The chain employs TRBV4-2 and TRBJ2-1, with 8 bases aligning to TRBD2. J gave up 3 bases and V 0 bases, and 7 bases lay outside the gene matches. This CDR3 comprises 17 residues. Germline CDR1 reads LGHNA; CDR2 reads YNFKEQ. DNA for the CDR3: TGTGCCAGCAGCCAAGATGGGACGCGGGGGGACTACAATGAGCAGTTCTTC. Amino acid sequence: CASSQDGTRGDYNEQFF.

This clonotype was seen a handful of times. The genes are TRBV7-9 and TRBJ2-1, with TRBD2 matching 14 bases. Losses at the gene ends were 0 bases for V and 4 bases for J; bases not matched to a gene: 11. Germline values: CDR1 SEHNR, CDR2 FQNEAQ (reference sequence). The CDR3 contains 20 residues. This chain's CDR3 is CASSLAKFPGLAGEYNEQFF. CDR3 nucleotides: TGTGCCAGCAGCTTAGCCAAATTTCCGGGACTAGCGGGGGAGTACAATGAGCAGTTCTTC. Complete variable domain (other parts from reference TRBV7-9 and TRBJ2-1): DTGVSQNPRHKITKRGQNVTFRCDPISEHNRLYWYRQTLGQGPEFLTYFQNEAQLEKSRLLSDRFSAERPKGSFSTLEIQRTEQGDSAMYLCASSLAKFPGLAGEYNEQFFGPGTRLTVL.

With regard to this clonotype: This could be a read error, since a much larger clone is one nucleotide away. CDR3 sequence reads: CASSRTGAGENIQHF. The CDR3 coding sequence is TGTGCCAGCAGCCGGACAGGGGCTGGCGAAAACATTCAGCACTTC. The V and J genes are TRBV12-3 or TRBV12-4 and TRBJ2-4, with 9 bases matching TRBD1. This CDR3 spans 15 amino acids.

This clonotype was seen ten or more times. This chain connects TRBV5-1 to TRBJ2-1; the match to TRBD2 covers 12 bases. V trimming: 1 base; J trimming: 0 bases; junction bases outside the gene matches: 2. CDR1 and CDR2 (germline): SGHRS, YFSETQ. The CDR3 runs to 17 residues. The CDR3 DNA reads as TGCGCCAGCAGCTTGCTAGCGGGAGGGAGCTCCTACAATGAGCAGTTCTTC. It yields the protein CASSLLAGGSSYNEQFF.

This clonotype was seen ten or more times. The chain combines TRBV15 with TRBJ2-3; the match to TRBD2 covers 8 bases. V was pared by 3 bases and J by 3 bases, with 14 bases of the junction left unmatched. Germline CDR1 reads LNHNV; CDR2 reads YYDKDF (reference sequence). The CDR3 runs 18 residues. The CDR3 loop is CATSSVPGREGLTDTQYF. The CDR3 DNA sequence: TGTGCCACCAGCAGCGTCCCCGGTCGGGAGGGCCTTACAGATACGCAGTATTTT.

This clonotype was observed a handful of times. CDR3 sequence reads: CASSRQNYNSPLHF. The CDR3 bases are TGTGCCAGCAGTCGCCAGAACTATAATTCACCCCTCCACTTT. J is TRBJ1-6 and V is TRBV5-4, with D unclear. The V gene lost 5 bases and the J gene lost 3 bases, with 9 bases spanning the gap. The CDR3 is 14 amino acids. Looked up from germline, CDR1 is SGHNT and CDR2 is YYREEE (reference sequence). Combining the CDR3 with reference TRBV5-4 and TRBJ1-6 gives the whole variable domain ETGVTQSPTHLIKTRGQQVTLRCSSQSGHNTVSWYQQALGQGPQFIFQYYREEENGRGNFPPRFSGLQFPNYSSELNVNALELDDSALYLCASSRQNYNSPLHFGNGTRLTVT.

This clonotype occurred many times. The rearrangement uses TRBV19 and TRBJ2-2, with 9 bases matching TRBD2. CDR3 length: 14 residues. The junction had 2 bases not matched to a gene; V was cut back by 5 bases and J by 4 bases. From germline, CDR1 is LNHDA and CDR2 SQIVND (reference sequence). The CDR3 bases are TGTGCCAGTAGTGTACTAGCGGGCACCGGGGAGCTGTTTTTT. Amino acids: CASSVLAGTGELFF.

This clonotype was seen ten or more times. The chain joins TRBV7-2 to TRBJ1-1; D call uncertain. The CDR3 spans 13 residues. CDR1 and CDR2 from the germline V gene are SGHTA and FQGNSA. Trimming pared 4 bases from V and 9 bases from J, leaving 15 bases between. The DNA for the CDR3 is TGTGCCAGCAGCTCCGAATCTCGGGCTAAAGCTTTCTTT. Its protein is CASSSESRAKAFF.

In its sample, this clonotype was seen many times. This rearrangement joins TRBV6-2 or TRBV6-3 to TRBJ1-5, with a possible D match to TRBD1 (6 bases). The length of the CDR3 is 16 residues. From germline, CDR1 is MNHEY and CDR2 SVGEGT. The germline V and J ends were trimmed by 2 bases and 2 bases, with 13 bases remaining between them. The CDR3 reads CASSYKAGEGNQPQHF. The CDR3 DNA follows: TGTGCCAGCAGTTACAAAGCAGGGGAAGGCAATCAGCCCCAGCATTTT.

This clonotype appeared many times. V gene TRBV12-3 or TRBV12-4 combines with J gene TRBJ2-2, with D possibly being TRBD2 (6 bases). Trimming left V 5 bases short and J 3 bases short, with 10 bases between. This CDR3 region has 14 residues. The CDR3: CASSLSGYTGELFF. As DNA, the CDR3 is TGTGCCAGCAGTCTTAGCGGTTACACCGGGGAGCTGTTTTTT.

This clonotype was counted ten times or more. This chain joins TRBV7-2 and TRBJ2-7; no reliable D call. Trimming stripped 10 bases from V and 6 bases from J, with 13 bases between. The CDR3 has 11 amino acids. The germline V gene has CDR1 SGHTA and CDR2 FQGNSA. The CDR3 DNA is TGTGCCACTTCTCGGGTGAGCGAGCAGTACTTC. It is translated as CATSRVSEQYF. The full variable domain, rest sourced from reference TRBV7-2 and TRBJ2-7, is GAGVSQSPSNKVTEKGKDVELRCDPISGHTALYWYRQSLGQGLEFLIYFQGNSAPDKSGLPSDRFSAERTGGSVSTLTIQRTQQEDSAVYLCATSRVSEQYFGPGTRLTVT.

On this clonotype: It may be a read error: a sequence one base away is much more abundant. This chain uses TRBV29-1 with TRBJ1-1, with TRBD1 matching 7 bases. The CDR3 contains 12 residues. Germline V gene sequence: CDR1 SQVTM, CDR2 ANQGSEA. The CDR3 DNA sequence: TGCAGCGTGACAGGGCTCAACACTCAAGCTTTCTTT. This gives the protein CSVTGLNTQAFF.